The rows below give T cell receptor beta chains drawn from one sample of a study of blood T cells in healthy people across ages. TCRdb re-called the 5' RACE reads with MiXCR, one entry per CDR3 protein. The table records roughly 830,000 distinct CDR3 sequences, around two thirds of them present only once. The sequenced material came from blood. These receptors were collected from a man aged 25-40 years in good health. The CDR3 runs from the conserved cysteine through the conserved F or W. A D gene is named only where the DNA matches it firmly. Part of the rows lack a size; the others show once, few, many or a class for expanded clones.

v_call,clone_size,d_call,j_call,cdr3_aa,cdr3_nt
TRBV7-2,few,NA,TRBJ2-1,CASSSLGQIYNEQFF,TGTGCCAGCAGCTCCCTAGGGCAGATCTACAATGAGCAGTTCTTC
TRBV10-3,NA,TRBD1,TRBJ2-1,CAIRKRDSSYNEQFF,TGTGCCATCAGAAAACGGGACAGCTCCTACAATGAGCAGTTCTTC
TRBV6-1,NA,NA,TRBJ2-3,CASSEGGATTDTQYF,TGTGCCAGCAGTGAAGGGGGGGCTACCACAGATACGCAGTATTTT
TRBV7-6,NA,NA,TRBJ2-3,CASSTGTPPDTQYF,TGTGCCAGCAGCACAGGGACGCCCCCAGATACGCAGTATTTT
TRBV27,once,TRBD1,TRBJ1-6,CASSLAGGHSPLHF,TGTGCCAGCAGTTTAGCAGGGGGCCATTCACCCCTCCACTTT
TRBV7-7,NA,NA,TRBJ2-3,CASSLRRAEITDTQYF,TGTGCCAGCAGCTTACGGCGGGCAGAAATCACAGATACGCAGTATTTT
TRBV9,NA,NA,TRBJ1-5,CASSKNTGWNQPQHF,TGTGCCAGCAGCAAAAACACGGGTTGGAATCAGCCCCAGCATTTT
TRBV12-3/TRBV12-4,NA,TRBD2,TRBJ2-1,CASAFSGGHYNEQFF,TGTGCCAGCGCCTTTAGCGGGGGCCACTACAATGAGCAGTTCTTC
TRBV29-1,NA,NA,TRBJ2-4,CSPTIQGAKNIQYF,TGCAGCCCAACCATCCAGGGCGCCAAAAACATTCAGTACTTC
TRBV12-3/TRBV12-4,NA,NA,TRBJ2-7,CASSWARGSNEQYF,TGTGCCAGCAGTTGGGCGCGGGGAAGCAATGAGCAGTACTTC
TRBV20-1,NA,TRBD2,TRBJ2-1,CSVRRGGRNEQFF,TGCAGTGTACGGCGGGGGGGACGGAATGAGCAGTTCTTC
TRBV6-5,NA,TRBD2,TRBJ2-1,CASRGLAGGSGNEQFF,TGTGCCAGCAGAGGACTAGCGGGGGGAAGTGGAAATGAGCAGTTCTTC
TRBV10-3,NA,TRBD1,TRBJ2-5,CAISAGDREVVTQYF,TGTGCCATCAGTGCCGGGGACAGGGAGGTGGTGACCCAGTACTTC
TRBV29-1,NA,NA,TRBJ2-5,CSVGGEVETQYF,TGCAGCGTTGGAGGAGAGGTAGAGACCCAGTACTTC
TRBV16,NA,NA,TRBJ1-5,CASSQLDSNQPQHF,TGTGCCAGCAGCCAATTAGATAGCAATCAGCCCCAGCATTTT
TRBV5-5,NA,NA,TRBJ1-1,CASGEDNTGAFF,TGTGCCAGCGGGGAAGATAACACTGGAGCTTTCTTT
TRBV20-1,NA,TRBD2,TRBJ2-4,CSATLAGVKNIQYF,TGCAGTGCTACACTAGCGGGGGTTAAAAACATTCAGTACTTC
TRBV27,NA,TRBD1,TRBJ2-7,CASSFTDTGVGEQYF,TGTGCCAGCAGTTTCACCGACACAGGGGTCGGCGAGCAGTACTTC
TRBV6-2/TRBV6-3,NA,TRBD2,TRBJ2-1,CASSYSSGGASYNEQFF,TGTGCCAGCAGTTACTCTAGCGGGGGGGCGTCCTACAATGAGCAGTTCTTC
TRBV29-1,NA,NA,TRBJ1-1,CSVGTVNGGTEAFF,TGCAGCGTTGGGACAGTTAATGGTGGCACTGAAGCTTTCTTT
TRBV29-1,few,NA,TRBJ2-1,CSLATGVLYNEQFF,TGCAGCTTGGCCACGGGGGTCCTTTACAATGAGCAGTTCTTC
TRBV7-8,NA,TRBD1,TRBJ1-4,CASSLENRGRREKLFF,TGTGCCAGCAGCTTGGAAAACAGGGGGCGCCGGGAAAAACTGTTTTTT
TRBV5-1,NA,NA,TRBJ2-5,CASSLQRSETQYF,TGCGCCAGCAGCTTGCAGAGGTCGGAGACCCAGTACTTC
TRBV20-1,once,NA,TRBJ2-3,CSAEGFGWDTQYF,TGCAGTGCTGAGGGGTTTGGGTGGGATACGCAGTATTTT
TRBV24-1,NA,TRBD2,TRBJ2-2,CATSDAGLDTGELFF,TGTGCCACCAGTGATGCGGGACTAGACACCGGGGAGCTGTTTTTT
TRBV12-3/TRBV12-4,NA,NA,TRBJ2-4,CASSHSDIQYF,TGTGCCAGCAGCCATAGCGACATTCAGTACTTC
TRBV30,NA,NA,TRBJ1-1,CAWRSVTEAFF,TGTGCCTGGAGATCGGTCACTGAAGCTTTCTTT
TRBV5-4,NA,NA,TRBJ2-5,CASSQHRAGETQYF,TGTGCCAGCAGCCAGCACAGGGCCGGGGAGACCCAGTACTTC
TRBV7-9,NA,TRBD1,TRBJ2-6,CASSLDRGSSGANVLTF,TGTGCCAGCTCACTGGACAGGGGTAGCTCTGGGGCCAACGTCCTGACTTTC
TRBV6-2/TRBV6-3,NA,NA,TRBJ2-1,CASTRGPDNEQFF,TGTGCCAGCACCAGAGGGCCGGACAATGAGCAGTTCTTC
TRBV7-9,few,TRBD2,TRBJ2-5,CASTRTSGGAYNQETQYF,TGTGCCAGCACCCGGACTAGCGGGGGGGCTTATAACCAAGAGACCCAGTACTTC
TRBV2,NA,NA,TRBJ2-3,CASNIGDTQYF,TGTGCCAGCAATATAGGAGATACGCAGTATTTT
TRBV4-2,NA,NA,TRBJ1-6,CASSQDRGSPPNF,TGTGCCAGCAGCCAAGATCGAGGCAGCCCACCTAACTTT
TRBV10-3,few,TRBD2,TRBJ2-5,CAISGGPSGSQETQYF,TGTGCCATCAGTGGTGGTCCTAGCGGTTCACAAGAGACCCAGTACTTC
TRBV4-2,few,TRBD2,TRBJ2-3,CASSLVPGLAGGADTQYF,TGTGCCAGCAGCCTGGTTCCGGGACTAGCGGGGGGGGCAGATACGCAGTATTTT
TRBV3-1,once,NA,TRBJ2-5,CASRLTITVQETQYF,TGTGCCAGCCGACTTACCATTACCGTCCAAGAGACCCAGTACTTC
TRBV5-1,NA,NA,TRBJ2-1,CASSSLLEEEQFF,TGCGCCAGCAGCAGCCTACTAGAAGAGGAGCAGTTCTTC